This TCR beta chain came from a study of blood T cell repertoires in COVID-19. This clone was counted between two and nine times. Method: immunoSEQ multiplex PCR; TCRdb's copy keeps in-frame clones and lacks some. In the table there are 250,000 to 350,000 clones, around nine tenths of which are singletons. The CDR3 has 17 amino acids. Germline values: CDR1 SQVTM, CDR2 ANQGSEA. Trimming shortened V by 6 bases and J by 0 bases, and 21 bases separated the two germline ends. The specimen was PBMCs or T cells enriched from blood (not recorded which). The chain employs TRBV29-1 and TRBJ2-1, with a tentative D call TRBD2 (5 bases). This TCR was sampled from a woman in her forties or fifties who had been exposed to COVID-19. The CDR3: CSVLNYAGLDSYNEQFF. CDR3 sequence (DNA): TGCAGCGTCCTAAACTACGCGGGTCTAGACTCCTACAATGAGCAGTTCTTC.